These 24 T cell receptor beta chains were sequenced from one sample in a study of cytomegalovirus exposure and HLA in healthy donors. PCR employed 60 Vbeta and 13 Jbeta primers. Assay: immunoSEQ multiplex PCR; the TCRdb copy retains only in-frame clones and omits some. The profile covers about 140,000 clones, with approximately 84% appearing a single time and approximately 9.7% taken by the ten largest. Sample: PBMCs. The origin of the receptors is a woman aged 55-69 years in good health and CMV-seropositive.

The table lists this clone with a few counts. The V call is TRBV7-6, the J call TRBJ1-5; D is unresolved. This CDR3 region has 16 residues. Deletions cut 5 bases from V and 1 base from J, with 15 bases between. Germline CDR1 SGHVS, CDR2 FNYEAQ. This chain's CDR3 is CASSPEAGGSNQPQHF. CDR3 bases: TGTGCCAGCAGCCCGGAGGCAGGAGGGAGCAATCAGCCCCAGCATTTT.

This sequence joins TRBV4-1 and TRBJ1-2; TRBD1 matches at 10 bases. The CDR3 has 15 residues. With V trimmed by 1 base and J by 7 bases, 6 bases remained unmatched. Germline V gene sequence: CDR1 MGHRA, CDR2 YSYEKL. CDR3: CASSQASGDRGGYTF. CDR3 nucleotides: TGCGCCAGCAGCCAAGCTTCGGGGGACAGGGGTGGCTACACCTTC.

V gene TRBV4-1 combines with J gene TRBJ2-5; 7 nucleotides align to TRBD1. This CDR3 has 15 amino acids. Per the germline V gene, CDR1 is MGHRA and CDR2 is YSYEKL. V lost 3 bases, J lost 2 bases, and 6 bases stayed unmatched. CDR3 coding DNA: TGCGCCAGCAGCCACCCCGACAGGGATCAAGAGACCCAGTACTTC. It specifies CASSHPDRDQETQYF.

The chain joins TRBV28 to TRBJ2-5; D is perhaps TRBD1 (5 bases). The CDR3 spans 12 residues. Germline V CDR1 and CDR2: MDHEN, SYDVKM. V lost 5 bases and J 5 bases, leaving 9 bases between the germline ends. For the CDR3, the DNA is TGTGCCAGCAGTCCAGGGTGGGAGACCCAGTACTTC. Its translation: CASSPGWETQYF.

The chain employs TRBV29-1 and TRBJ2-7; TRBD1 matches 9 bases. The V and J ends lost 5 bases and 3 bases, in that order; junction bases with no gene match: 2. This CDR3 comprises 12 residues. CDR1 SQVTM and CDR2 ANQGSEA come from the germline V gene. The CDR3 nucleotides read TGCAGCGTTCCGGGACAGGGCTACGAGCAGTACTTC. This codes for CSVPGQGYEQYF.

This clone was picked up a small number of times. This chain's CDR3 is CASSIGPGLTYEQYF. The CDR3 nucleotides are TGTGCCAGTAGTATAGGACCGGGACTAACCTACGAGCAGTACTTC. The V and J genes are TRBV19 and TRBJ2-7, with TRBD2 matching 7 bases. The CDR3 is 15 residues long. Trimming cost V 1 base and J 2 bases; bases outside gene matches: 5. CDR1 and CDR2 from the germline V gene are LNHDA and SQIVND (reference sequence).

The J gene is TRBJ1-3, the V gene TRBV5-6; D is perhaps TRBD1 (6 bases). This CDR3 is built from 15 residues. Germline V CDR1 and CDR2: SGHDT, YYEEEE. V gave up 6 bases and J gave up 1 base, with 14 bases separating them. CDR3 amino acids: CASMEQGASGNTIYF. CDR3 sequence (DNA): TGTGCCAGCATGGAACAGGGCGCTTCTGGAAACACCATATATTTT.

The CDR3 here is CASSHRTGGTGELFF. The CDR3 bases are TGCGCCAGCAGCCATCGGACAGGGGGCACCGGGGAGCTGTTTTTT. This chain links TRBV4-1 with TRBJ2-2; 10 bases map to TRBD1. The ends lost 3 bases at V and 4 bases at J; junction bases unmatched: 2. This CDR3 contains 15 residues. Germline CDR1 reads MGHRA; CDR2 reads YSYEKL.

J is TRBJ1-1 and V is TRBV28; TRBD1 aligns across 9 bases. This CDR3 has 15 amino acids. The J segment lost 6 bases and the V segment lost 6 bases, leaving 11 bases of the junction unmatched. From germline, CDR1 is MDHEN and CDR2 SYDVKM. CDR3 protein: CASSLGQGLGAEAFF. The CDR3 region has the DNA TGTGCCAGCAGCCTGGGACAGGGCCTGGGGGCTGAAGCTTTCTTT.

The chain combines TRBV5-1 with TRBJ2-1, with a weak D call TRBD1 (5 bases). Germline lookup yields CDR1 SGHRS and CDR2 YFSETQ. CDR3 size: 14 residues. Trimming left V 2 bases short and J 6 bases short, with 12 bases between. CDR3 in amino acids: CASSFARDSNEQFF. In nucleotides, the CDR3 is TGCGCCAGCAGCTTTGCCCGAGACAGCAATGAGCAGTTCTTC.

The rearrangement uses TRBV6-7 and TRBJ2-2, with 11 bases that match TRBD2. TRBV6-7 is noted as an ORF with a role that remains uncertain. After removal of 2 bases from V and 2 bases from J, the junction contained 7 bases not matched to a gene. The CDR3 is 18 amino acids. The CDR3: CASSYLRLAGNNTGELFF. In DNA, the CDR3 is TGTGCCAGCAGTTACCTAAGACTAGCGGGGAACAACACCGGGGAGCTGTTTTTT.

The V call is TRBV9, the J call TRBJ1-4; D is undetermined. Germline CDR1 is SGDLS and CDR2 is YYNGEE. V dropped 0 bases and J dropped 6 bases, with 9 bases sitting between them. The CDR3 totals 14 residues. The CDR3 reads CASSVGGGDEKLFF. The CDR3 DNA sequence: TGTGCCAGCAGCGTAGGTGGCGGGGATGAAAAACTGTTTTTT.

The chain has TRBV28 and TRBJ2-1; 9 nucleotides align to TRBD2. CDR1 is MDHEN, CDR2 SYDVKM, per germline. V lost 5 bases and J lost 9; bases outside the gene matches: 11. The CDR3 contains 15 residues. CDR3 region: CASSPPGLATGEQFF. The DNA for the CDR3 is TGTGCCAGCAGTCCGCCGGGACTAGCTACTGGTGAGCAGTTCTTC.

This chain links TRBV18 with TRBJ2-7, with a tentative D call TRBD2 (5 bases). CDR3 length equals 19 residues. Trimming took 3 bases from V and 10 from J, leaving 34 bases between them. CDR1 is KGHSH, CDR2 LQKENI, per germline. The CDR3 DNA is TGTGCCAGCTCACCGCGTTTGGTGCGGAGGAACCCAAGTTCGACGAGACAGTACTTC. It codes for CASSPRLVRRNPSSTRQYF.

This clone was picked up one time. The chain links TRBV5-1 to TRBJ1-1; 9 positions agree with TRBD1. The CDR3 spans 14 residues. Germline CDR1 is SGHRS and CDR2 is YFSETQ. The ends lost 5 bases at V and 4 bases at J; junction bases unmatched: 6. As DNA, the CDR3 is TGCGCCAGCAGGATGCGACAGGGGGGCACTGAAGCTTTCTTT. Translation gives CASRMRQGGTEAFF.

The CDR3 nucleotides are TGTGCCAGTAGAGGACAGGCGCAAGAGACCCAGTACTTC. As protein: CASRGQAQETQYF. The chain joins TRBV25-1 to TRBJ2-5, with 7 bases that match TRBD1. V shed 9 bases, J shed 2 bases, and the junction held 6 bases outside the gene matches. CDR3 length: 13 amino acids. In germline, CDR1 is MGHDK, CDR2 SYGVNS.

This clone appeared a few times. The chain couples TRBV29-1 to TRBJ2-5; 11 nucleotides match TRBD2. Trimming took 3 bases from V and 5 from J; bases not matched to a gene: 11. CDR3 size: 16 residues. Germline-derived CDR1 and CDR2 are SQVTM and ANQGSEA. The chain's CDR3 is CSVEGLAAWTLETQYF. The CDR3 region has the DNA TGCAGCGTTGAGGGACTAGCGGCCTGGACACTGGAGACCCAGTACTTC.

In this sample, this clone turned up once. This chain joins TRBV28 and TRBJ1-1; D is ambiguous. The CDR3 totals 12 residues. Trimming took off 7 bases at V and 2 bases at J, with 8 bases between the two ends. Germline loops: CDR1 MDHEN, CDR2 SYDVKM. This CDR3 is CASTSSNTEAFF. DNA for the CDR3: TGTGCCAGCACCTCTTCTAACACTGAAGCTTTCTTT.

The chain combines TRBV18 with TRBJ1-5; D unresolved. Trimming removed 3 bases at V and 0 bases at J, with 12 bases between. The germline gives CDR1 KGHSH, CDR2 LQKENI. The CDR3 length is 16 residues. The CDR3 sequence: CASSPVASHSNQPQHF. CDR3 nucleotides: TGTGCCAGCTCACCTGTGGCTTCTCATAGCAATCAGCCCCAGCATTTT.

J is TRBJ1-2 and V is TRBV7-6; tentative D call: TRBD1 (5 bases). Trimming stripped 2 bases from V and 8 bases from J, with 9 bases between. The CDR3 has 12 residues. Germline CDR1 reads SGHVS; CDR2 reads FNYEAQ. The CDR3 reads CASSLSGIGYTF. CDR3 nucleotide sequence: TGTGCCAGCAGCTTATCAGGGATCGGCTACACCTTC.

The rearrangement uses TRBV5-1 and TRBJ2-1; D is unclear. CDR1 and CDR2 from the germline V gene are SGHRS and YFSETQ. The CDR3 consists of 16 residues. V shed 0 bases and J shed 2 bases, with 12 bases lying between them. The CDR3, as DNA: TGCGCCAGCAGCTTGGGAAAAGCGCCTCCCTACAATGAGCAGTTCTTC. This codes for CASSLGKAPPYNEQFF. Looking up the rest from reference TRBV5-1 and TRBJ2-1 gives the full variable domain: KAGVTQTPRYLIKTRGQQVTLSCSPISGHRSVSWYQQTPGQGLQFLFEYFSETQRNKGNFPGRFSGRQFSNSRSEMNVSTLELGDSALYLCASSLGKAPPYNEQFFGPGTRLTVL.

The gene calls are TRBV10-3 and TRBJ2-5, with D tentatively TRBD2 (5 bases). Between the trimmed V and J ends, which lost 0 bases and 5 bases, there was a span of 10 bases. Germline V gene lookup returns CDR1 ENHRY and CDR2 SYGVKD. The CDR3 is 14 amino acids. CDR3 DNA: TGTGCCATCAGTGAGTCCGGGGATGGGGAGACCCAGTACTTC. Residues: CAISESGDGETQYF.

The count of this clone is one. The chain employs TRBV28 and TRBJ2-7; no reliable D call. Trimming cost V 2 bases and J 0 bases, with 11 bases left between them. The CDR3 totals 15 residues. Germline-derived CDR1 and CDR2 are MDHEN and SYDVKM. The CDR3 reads CASSLRSSGSYEQYF. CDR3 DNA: TGTGCCAGCAGTTTAAGGTCTTCGGGCTCCTACGAGCAGTACTTC. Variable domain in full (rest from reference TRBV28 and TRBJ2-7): DVKVTQSSRYLVKRTGEKVFLECVQDMDHENMFWYRQDPGLGLRLIYFSYDVKMKEKGDIPEGYSVSREKKERFSLILESASTNQTSMYLCASSLRSSGSYEQYFGPGTRLTVT.

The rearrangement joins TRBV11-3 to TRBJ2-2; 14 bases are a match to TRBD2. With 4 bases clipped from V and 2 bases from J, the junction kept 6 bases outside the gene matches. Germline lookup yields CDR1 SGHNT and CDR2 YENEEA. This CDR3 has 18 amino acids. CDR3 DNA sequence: TGTGCCAGCAGCTCTAGGACTAGCGGGAGGATAAACACCGGGGAGCTGTTTTTT. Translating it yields CASSSRTSGRINTGELFF. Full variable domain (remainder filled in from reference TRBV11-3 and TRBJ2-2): EAGVVQSPRYKIIEKKQPVAFWCNPISGHNTLYWYLQNLGQGPELLIRYENEEAVDDSQLPKDRFSAERLKGVDSTLKIQPAELGDSAVYLCASSSRTSGRINTGELFFGEGSRLTVL.